This TCR beta chain originates from a study of shared clonotypes between healthy human individuals. Study information: A donor's plate count was three for CD4 naive and three for CD4 memory; CD8 naive had two and CD8 memory one.

As to this clone: What it recognizes is unknown.

TCRdb keeps only in-frame clones here, not all; method: immunoSEQ multiplex PCR. The table shows about 2.4 million clones, with approximately 93% occurring only once. Study-level findings and limits: Naive subsets typically showed greater estimated richness than memory subsets.

Germline V gene lookup returns CDR1 SEHNR and CDR2 FQNEAQ (reference sequence). Trimming removed 6 bases at V and 2 bases at J, with 14 bases between. CDR3 length: 15 residues. This TCR was recovered from a man aged 18 to 30 in good health. Some clones in this sample may be carry-over from other donors' samples. The chain joins TRBV7-9 to TRBJ2-1, with D possibly TRBD2 on 7 matching bases. Sequenced sample: naive CD4+ T cells from PBMCs. Indicated subset: CD45RA+ positively selected. As DNA, the CDR3 is TGTGCCAGCAGTTCTGTAGGGGGGGCCTACAATGAGCAGTTCTTC. Translating gives CASSSVGGAYNEQFF.